This is a list of T cell receptor beta chains from one sample in a study of blood T cells in healthy people across ages. TCRdb independently ran MiXCR on the 5' RACE reads; one entry per CDR3 protein. The data show 1.5 million to 2 million distinct CDR3 sequences, 28% seen once. Sequenced sample: blood. These receptors all come from a woman aged 25 to 39 in good health. Each CDR3 is given with its conserved first and last residue. A D gene is named only where the DNA matches it firmly. A row's size may be missing; if present it is once, few, many or a size class.

v_gene	abundance	d_gene	j_gene	CDR3nt	CDR3aa
TRBV6-2/TRBV6-3	NA	NA	TRBJ2-1	TGTGCCAGCAGTTACTCCTGGAACTCCCGCTCCTACAATGAGCAGTTCTTC	CASSYSWNSRSYNEQFF
TRBV29-1	many	TRBD2	TRBJ2-7	TGCAGCGTTGAGGCCAGCGGGGGCTACGAGCAGTACTTC	CSVEASGGYEQYF
TRBV27	NA	TRBD2	TRBJ2-6	TGTGCCAGCAGTCCACTGTCCCTAGCGGACCGACACTCTGGGGCCAACGTCCTGACTTTC	CASSPLSLADRHSGANVLTF
TRBV5-1	few	NA	TRBJ2-3	TGCGCCAGCAGCTTTCCCGGGAGATTGGATACGCAGTATTTT	CASSFPGRLDTQYF
TRBV19	NA	NA	TRBJ2-3	TGTGCCACTACCCCGGGTCATAGGGCAGATACGCAGTATTTT	CATTPGHRADTQYF
TRBV12-3/TRBV12-4	few	NA	TRBJ2-2	TGTGCCAGCAGCCTCCTGGGGACTGGAAGAACCGGGGAGCTGTTTTTT	CASSLLGTGRTGELFF
TRBV12-3/TRBV12-4	few	TRBD2	TRBJ2-5	TGTGCCAGCAGCCCTACCCAGGGACTAGCGGGAGAAGAGACCCAGTACTTC	CASSPTQGLAGEETQYF
TRBV29-1	many	TRBD1	TRBJ1-2	TGCAGCGTTTTGAGACAGGGGGCGAACCTTTATGGCTACACCTTC	CSVLRQGANLYGYTF
TRBV7-9	few	NA	TRBJ2-1	TGTGCCAGCAGCTTTTCGGCCACCTCCTCCTACAATGAGCAGTTCTTC	CASSFSATSSYNEQFF
TRBV29-1	few	TRBD2	TRBJ2-7	TGCAGCGTTTTAATGGGGTCCGGGGGGGGGTTCAACGAGCAGTACTTC	CSVLMGSGGGFNEQYF
TRBV5-1	NA	NA	TRBJ2-7	TGCGCCAGCAGCTTGGGGTCCGGGACACCAGCCTACGAGCAGTACTTC	CASSLGSGTPAYEQYF
TRBV20-1	few	TRBD2	TRBJ2-5	TGCAGTGCGAGACTAGCGGGCGGGAGGAGCCAAGAGACCCAGTACTTC	CSARLAGGRSQETQYF
TRBV12-3/TRBV12-4	NA	NA	TRBJ2-7	TGTGCCAGCAGTCCGTCCCTCTCCCCCACTGGTGCGTACTTC	CASSPSLSPTGAYF
TRBV20-1	few	NA	TRBJ2-1	TGCAGTGCCCAAAGCGGGCCAGTCTACAATGAGCAGTTCTTC	CSAQSGPVYNEQFF
TRBV24-1	NA	TRBD1	TRBJ1-2	TGTGCCACCAGTGGTCCCGACAGGGGTGGTTTTAGCCATGGCTACACCTTC	CATSGPDRGGFSHGYTF
TRBV12-3/TRBV12-4	many	NA	TRBJ2-1	TGTGCCAGCAGTCCCCTGGACAGTTTAAACAATGAGCAGTTCTTC	CASSPLDSLNNEQFF
TRBV30	NA	NA	TRBJ2-5	TGTGCCTGGAGTCTATGGCAGTTACAAGAGACCCAGTACTTC	CAWSLWQLQETQYF
TRBV3-1	NA	TRBD1	TRBJ1-2	TGTGCCAGCAGCCACCGGACAGGCGGGAACTATGGCTACACCTTC	CASSHRTGGNYGYTF
TRBV5-6	NA	TRBD2	TRBJ2-1	TGTGCCAGCAGCCCCACTAGCGGGAGTTGGAGTAGATTTCACAATGGGCAGTTCTTC	CASSPTSGSWSRFHNGQFF
TRBV7-2	NA	TRBD1	TRBJ2-4	TGTGCCAGCAGCACAGGGGCTAGTGGCATTCAGTACTTC	CASSTGASGIQYF
TRBV7-9	NA	NA	TRBJ2-7	TGTGCCAGCAGCCCAGCTAGCTCCCACGAGCAGTACTTC	CASSPASSHEQYF
TRBV11-2	NA	NA	TRBJ1-2	TGTGCCAGCAGCGCTCAAACAGGGAGCTATGGCTACACCTTC	CASSAQTGSYGYTF
TRBV20-1	NA	NA	TRBJ2-1	TGCAGTGCGACGACTAGTGGGAGCAATGAGCAGTTCTTC	CSATTSGSNEQFF
TRBV7-2	NA	NA	TRBJ2-3	TGTGCCAGCAGCTTGGGTGGCGGGACCTTTAGCACAGATACGCAGTATTTT	CASSLGGGTFSTDTQYF
TRBV5-1	NA	NA	TRBJ1-5	TGCACCAGCAGCTTCGGTGAGGGACTCAACCAGCCCCAGCATTTT	CTSSFGEGLNQPQHF